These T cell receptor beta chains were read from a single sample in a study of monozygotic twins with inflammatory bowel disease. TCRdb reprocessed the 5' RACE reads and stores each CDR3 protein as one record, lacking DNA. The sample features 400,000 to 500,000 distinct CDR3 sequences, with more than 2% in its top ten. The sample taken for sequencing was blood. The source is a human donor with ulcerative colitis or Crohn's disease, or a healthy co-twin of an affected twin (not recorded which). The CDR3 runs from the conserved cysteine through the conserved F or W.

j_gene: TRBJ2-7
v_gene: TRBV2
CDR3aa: CAVPGHSSYEQYF

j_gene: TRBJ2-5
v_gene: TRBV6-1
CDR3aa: CASSEAPDRLETQYF

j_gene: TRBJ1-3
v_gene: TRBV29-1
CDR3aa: CSVWDSSGNTIYF

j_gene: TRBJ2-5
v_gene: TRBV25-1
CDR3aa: CASQAGEETQYF

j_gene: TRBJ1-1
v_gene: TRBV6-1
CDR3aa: CASKKERADRIMNTEAFF

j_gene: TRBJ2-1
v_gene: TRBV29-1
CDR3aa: CSVVGLASYNEQFF

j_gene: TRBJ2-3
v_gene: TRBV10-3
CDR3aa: CAISAEPGPSTDTQYF

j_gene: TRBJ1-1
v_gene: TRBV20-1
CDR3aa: CSARGGRTEAFF

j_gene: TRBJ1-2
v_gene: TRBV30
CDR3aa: CATPGGGGYGYTF

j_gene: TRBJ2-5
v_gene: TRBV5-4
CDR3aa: CASSPPGDGETQYF

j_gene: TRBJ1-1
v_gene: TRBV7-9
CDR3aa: CASSKLTDRRDHEAFF

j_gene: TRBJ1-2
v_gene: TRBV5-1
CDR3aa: CASSLGTGVKGYTF

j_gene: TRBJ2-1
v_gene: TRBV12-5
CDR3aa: CASGLATGGSYNEQFF

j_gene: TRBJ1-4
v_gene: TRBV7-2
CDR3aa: CASGLSGGFPTNEKLFF

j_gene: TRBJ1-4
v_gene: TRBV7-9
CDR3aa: CASSPAFKLFF

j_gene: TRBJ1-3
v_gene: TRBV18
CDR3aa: CASSHTGTGSGNTIYF

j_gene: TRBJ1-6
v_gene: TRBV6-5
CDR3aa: CASSYSTGLGSPLHF

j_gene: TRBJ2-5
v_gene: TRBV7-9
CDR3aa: CASSLGQQGAGETQYF

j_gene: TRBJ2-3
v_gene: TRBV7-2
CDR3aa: CASSLAVGWSDTQYF

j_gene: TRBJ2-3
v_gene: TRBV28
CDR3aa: CASNRRGGTDTQYF

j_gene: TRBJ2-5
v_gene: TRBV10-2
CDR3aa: CASSRTGGPQETQYF

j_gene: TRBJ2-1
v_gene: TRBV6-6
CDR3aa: CASSYNQDEQFF

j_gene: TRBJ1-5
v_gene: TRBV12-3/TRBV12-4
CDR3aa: CASSLVTGARQPQHF

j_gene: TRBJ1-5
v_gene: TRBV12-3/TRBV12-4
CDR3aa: CASSSPGGNQPQHF

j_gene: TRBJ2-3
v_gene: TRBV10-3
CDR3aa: CAISESLVNPSTDTQYF

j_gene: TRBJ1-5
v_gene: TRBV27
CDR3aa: CASRRASNQPQHF

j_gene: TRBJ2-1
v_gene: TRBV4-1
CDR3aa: CASSPSIAGAYNEQFF

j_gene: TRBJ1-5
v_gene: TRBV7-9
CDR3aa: CASSKETGIVNQPQHF

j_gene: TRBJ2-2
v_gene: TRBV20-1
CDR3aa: CSASRTVTGELFF

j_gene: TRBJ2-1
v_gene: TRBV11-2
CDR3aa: CASSPGGGSGNSEQFF

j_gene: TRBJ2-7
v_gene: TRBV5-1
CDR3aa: CASSLGGSGSPEQYF

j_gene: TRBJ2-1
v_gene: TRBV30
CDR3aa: CAWDTTQGAYNEQFF